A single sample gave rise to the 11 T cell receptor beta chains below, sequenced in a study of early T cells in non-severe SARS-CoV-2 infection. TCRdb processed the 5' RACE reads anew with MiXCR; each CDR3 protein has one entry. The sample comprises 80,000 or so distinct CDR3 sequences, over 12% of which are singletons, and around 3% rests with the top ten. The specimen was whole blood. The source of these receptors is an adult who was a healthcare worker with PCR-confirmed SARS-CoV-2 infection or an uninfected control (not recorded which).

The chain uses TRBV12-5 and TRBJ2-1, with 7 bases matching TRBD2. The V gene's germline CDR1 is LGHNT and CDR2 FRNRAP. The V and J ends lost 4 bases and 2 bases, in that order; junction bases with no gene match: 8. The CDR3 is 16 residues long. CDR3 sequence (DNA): TGTGCTAGTGGTTCCTATCTAGCGGCCGCCTACAATGAGCAGTTCTTC. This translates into CASGSYLAAAYNEQFF.

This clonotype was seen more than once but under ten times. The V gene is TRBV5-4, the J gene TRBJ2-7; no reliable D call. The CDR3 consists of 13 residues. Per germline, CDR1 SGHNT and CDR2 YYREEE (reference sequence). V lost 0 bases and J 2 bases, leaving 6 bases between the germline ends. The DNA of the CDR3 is TGTGCCAGCAGCTTGGCCCAGACCTACGAGCAGTACTTC. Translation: CASSLAQTYEQYF.

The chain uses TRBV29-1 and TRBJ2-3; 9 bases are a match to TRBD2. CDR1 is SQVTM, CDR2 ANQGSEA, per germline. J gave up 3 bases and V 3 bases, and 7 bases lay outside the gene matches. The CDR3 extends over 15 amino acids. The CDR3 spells CSVDRGGRATDTQYF. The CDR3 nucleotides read TGCAGCGTTGATAGAGGCGGGAGGGCAACAGATACGCAGTATTTT.

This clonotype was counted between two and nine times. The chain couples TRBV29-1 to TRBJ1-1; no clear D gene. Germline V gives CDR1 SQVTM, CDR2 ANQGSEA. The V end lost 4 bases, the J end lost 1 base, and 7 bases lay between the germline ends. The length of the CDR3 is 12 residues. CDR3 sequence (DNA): TGCAGCGTTGTGGGAGGGAACACTGAAGCTTTCTTT. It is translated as CSVVGGNTEAFF.

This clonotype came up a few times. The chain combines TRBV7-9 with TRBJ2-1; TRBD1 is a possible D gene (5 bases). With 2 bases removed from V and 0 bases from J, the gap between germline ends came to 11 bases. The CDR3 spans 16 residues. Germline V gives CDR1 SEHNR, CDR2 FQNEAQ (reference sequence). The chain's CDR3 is CASSLIQGSSYNEQFF. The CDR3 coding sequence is TGTGCCAGCAGCTTAATTCAGGGAAGCTCCTACAATGAGCAGTTCTTC.

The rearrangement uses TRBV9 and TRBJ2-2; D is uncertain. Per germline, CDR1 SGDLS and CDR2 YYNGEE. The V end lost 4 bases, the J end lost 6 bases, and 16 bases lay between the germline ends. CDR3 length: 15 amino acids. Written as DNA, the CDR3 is TGTGCCAGCAGCCCGAATCCGCAGATCGCCGGGGAGCTGTTTTTT. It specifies CASSPNPQIAGELFF.

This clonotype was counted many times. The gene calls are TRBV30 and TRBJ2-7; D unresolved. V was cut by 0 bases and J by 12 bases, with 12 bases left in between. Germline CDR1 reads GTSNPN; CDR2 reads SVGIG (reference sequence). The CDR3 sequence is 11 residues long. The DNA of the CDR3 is TGTGCCTGGAGTGTATCAATAGGGTTGTACTTC. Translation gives CAWSVSIGLYF.

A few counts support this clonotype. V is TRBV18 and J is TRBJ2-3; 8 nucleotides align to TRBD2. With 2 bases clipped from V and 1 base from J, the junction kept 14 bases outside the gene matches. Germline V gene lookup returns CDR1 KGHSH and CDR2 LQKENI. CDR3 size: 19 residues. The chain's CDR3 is CASSPRRLGREGGTDTQYF. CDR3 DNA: TGTGCCAGCTCACCAAGAAGATTAGGCCGGGAGGGCGGCACAGATACGCAGTATTTT.

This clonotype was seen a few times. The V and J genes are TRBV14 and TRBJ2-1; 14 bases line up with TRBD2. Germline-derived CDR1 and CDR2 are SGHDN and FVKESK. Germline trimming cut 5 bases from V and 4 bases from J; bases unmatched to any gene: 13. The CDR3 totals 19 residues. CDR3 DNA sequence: TGTGCCAGCAGCTCCCGGATAGGACTAGCGGGAGGCCAATACAATGAGCAGTTCTTC. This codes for CASSSRIGLAGGQYNEQFF.

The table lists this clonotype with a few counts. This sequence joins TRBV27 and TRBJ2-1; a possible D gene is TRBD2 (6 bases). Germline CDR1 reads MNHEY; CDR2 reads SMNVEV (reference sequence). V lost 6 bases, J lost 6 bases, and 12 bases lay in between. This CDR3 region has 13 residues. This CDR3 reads CASRPWDSNEQFF. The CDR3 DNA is TGTGCCAGCAGGCCCTGGGACTCCAATGAGCAGTTCTTC.

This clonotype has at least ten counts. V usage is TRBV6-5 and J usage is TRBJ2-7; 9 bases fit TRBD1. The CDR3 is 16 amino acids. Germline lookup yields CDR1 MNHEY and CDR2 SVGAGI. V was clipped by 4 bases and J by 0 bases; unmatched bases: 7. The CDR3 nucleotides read TGTGCCAGCAGTTCGTCCGGGACAGGGTACTCCTACGAGCAGTACTTC. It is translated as CASSSSGTGYSYEQYF.